This entry lists 25 T cell receptor beta chains sequenced from one sample in a study of T cell responses to AZD1222 COVID-19 vaccine. Profiling relied on immunoSEQ multiplex PCR, and the TCRdb table lists in-frame clones only, not all of them. The sample holds 70,000 to 75,000 clones, about 85% seen once. The sequences come from peripheral blood, collected 28 days after the second AZD1222 dose. These receptors came from an adult who received the AZD1222 COVID-19 vaccine.

The chain is built from TRBV19 and TRBJ2-1; 8 positions agree with TRBD2. The CDR3 extends over 17 amino acids. The germline CDR1 and CDR2 sequences are LNHDA and SQIVND (reference sequence). The J segment lost 0 bases and the V segment lost 7 bases, leaving 11 bases of the junction unmatched. The CDR3 spells CASTFSGNIFSYNEQFF. The CDR3 nucleotides read TGTGCCAGTACCTTTAGCGGGAATATCTTCTCCTACAATGAGCAGTTCTTC.

The chain joins TRBV5-5 to TRBJ1-3; D perhaps matches TRBD1 (5 bases). Trimming removed 2 bases at V and 0 bases at J, with 9 bases between. This CDR3 contains 15 residues. CDR1 is SGHKS, CDR2 YYEKEE, per germline (reference sequence). The DNA of the CDR3 is TGTGCCAGCAGCTTAGCAGGGATCTCTGGAAACACCATATATTTT. Translation gives CASSLAGISGNTIYF.

The gene calls are TRBV6-5 and TRBJ1-5; TRBD1 matches at 9 bases. J lost 3 bases, V lost 11 bases, and 5 bases had no gene match. This CDR3 is 13 amino acids long. The V gene's germline CDR1 is MNHEY and CDR2 SVGAGI. The CDR3 DNA reads TGTGCCGGCCGGACAGGGGTCAATCAGCCCCAGCATTTT. This encodes CAGRTGVNQPQHF.

This clone has just a few counts. The rearrangement uses TRBV4-3 and TRBJ2-7; 8 nucleotides agree with TRBD2. V was clipped by 0 bases and J by 2 bases; unmatched bases: 6. The CDR3 has 16 residues. Germline assignment: CDR1 LGHNA and CDR2 YSLEER. CDR3 sequence (DNA): TGCGCCAGCAGCCAAGATCCCAGCGGGGGACCCTACGAGCAGTACTTC. Translated, it gives CASSQDPSGGPYEQYF.

V usage is TRBV6-1 and J usage is TRBJ1-4; no clear D. This CDR3 spans 15 amino acids. Trimming pared 0 bases from V and 8 bases from J, leaving 13 bases between. Germline V gene data show CDR1 as MNHNS and CDR2 as SASEGT. This CDR3 reads CASSEAWQVGEKLFF. The CDR3 nucleotides are TGTGCCAGCAGTGAAGCGTGGCAGGTGGGGGAAAAACTGTTTTTT.

V is TRBV7-2 and J is TRBJ1-1, with 7 nucleotides matching TRBD1. The CDR3 runs to 13 residues. J lost 3 bases, V lost 6 bases, and 4 bases had no gene match. Germline lookup yields CDR1 SGHTA and CDR2 FQGNSA. The CDR3 DNA follows: TGTGCCAGCAGTACGCAGGGGGACACTGAAGCTTTCTTT. It yields the protein CASSTQGDTEAFF.

CDR3 coding DNA: TGTGCCAGCAGCTTGCGGACCAGGGGCTCTGGAAACACCATATATTTT. Translating it yields CASSLRTRGSGNTIYF. This chain uses TRBV11-2 with TRBJ1-3, with D possibly TRBD1 on 6 matching bases. Trimming took 3 bases from V and 0 from J, leaving 12 bases between them. CDR1 and CDR2 from the germline V gene are SGHAT and FQNNGV. The CDR3 length is 16 residues.

The rearrangement links TRBV9 to TRBJ1-3; D unclear. V gave up 0 bases and J gave up 0 bases, with 10 bases separating them. Germline V gene data show CDR1 as SGDLS and CDR2 as YYNGEE. The CDR3 extends over 16 amino acids. The CDR3 sequence is CASSVVGHFSGNTIYF. CDR3 DNA: TGTGCCAGCAGCGTAGTAGGGCACTTCTCTGGAAACACCATATATTTT. Full variable domain (outside the CDR3, taken from reference TRBV9 and TRBJ1-3): DSGVTQTPKHLITATGQRVTLRCSPRSGDLSVYWYQQSLDQGLQFLIQYYNGEERAKGNILERFSAQQFPDLHSELNLSSLELGDSALYFCASSVVGHFSGNTIYFGEGSWLTVV.

The chain recombines TRBV10-3 with TRBJ1-1; perhaps TRBD1 as D (5 bases). CDR1 is ENHRY and CDR2 is SYGVKD in the germline V gene. Trimming cost V 3 bases and J 1 base, with 9 bases left between them. The CDR3 runs to 14 residues. DNA for the CDR3: TGTGCCATCAGTGACCAGGGAAGGAACACTGAAGCTTTCTTT. Protein: CAISDQGRNTEAFF.

The V call is TRBV3-1 (or the pseudogene TRBV3-2), the J call TRBJ1-2, with D possibly being TRBD1 (6 bases). Trimming pared 0 bases from V and 4 bases from J, leaving 12 bases between. This CDR3 comprises 15 residues. CDR1 and CDR2 from the germline V gene are LGHDT and YNNKEL (reference sequence). The CDR3 here is CASSQDRTDSYGYTF. Written as DNA, the CDR3 is TGTGCCAGCAGCCAAGATAGGACAGACAGCTATGGCTACACCTTC.

The V call is TRBV7-9, the J call TRBJ1-5; D remains ambiguous. The CDR3 is 16 amino acids. Trimming took 4 bases from V and 6 from J, leaving 19 bases between them. Germline V gives CDR1 SEHNR, CDR2 FQNEAQ (reference sequence). This CDR3 reads CASSSALDGRVQPQHF. The CDR3 DNA reads as TGTGCCAGCAGCTCAGCCCTGGACGGTAGGGTTCAGCCCCAGCATTTT.

This clone was seen a handful of times. The genes are TRBV7-2 and TRBJ2-1; a possible D gene is TRBD2 (5 bases). The CDR3 spans 14 residues. V shed 2 bases and J shed 10 bases, with 15 bases lying between them. Germline V lookup: CDR1 SGHTA, CDR2 FQGNSA. CDR3 bases: TGTGCCAGCAGCTTACCCCCTAGCCACTCCGAGCAGTTCTTC. It yields the protein CASSLPPSHSEQFF. Using reference TRBV7-2 and TRBJ2-1 for the parts outside the CDR3, the full variable domain is GAGVSQSPSNKVTEKGKDVELRCDPISGHTALYWYRQSLGQGLEFLIYFQGNSAPDKSGLPSDRFSAERTGGSVSTLTIQRTQQEDSAVYLCASSLPPSHSEQFFGPGTRLTVL.

The chain carries TRBV2 and TRBJ2-7; the D gene is possibly TRBD1 (5 bases). The germline V gene encodes CDR1 SNHLY and CDR2 FYNNEI. CDR3 size: 14 residues. The germline V and J ends were trimmed by 3 bases and 4 bases, with 13 bases remaining between them. This CDR3 is CASSDDSRSYEQYF. In DNA form, the CDR3 reads TGTGCCAGCAGTGACGACAGCCGCTCTTACGAGCAGTACTTC.

This sequence joins TRBV19 and TRBJ2-1; TRBD1 is a possible D gene (7 bases). The CDR3 spans 15 residues. Germline V gives CDR1 LNHDA, CDR2 SQIVND (reference sequence). The ends were cut back, 6 bases at V and 7 bases at J, with 19 bases in the middle. CDR3 nucleotide sequence: TGTGCCAGTAGCGGTTCGGCAGGGGGGATGAATGAGCAGTTCTTC. Translating it yields CASSGSAGGMNEQFF. Together with reference TRBV19 and TRBJ2-1, the CDR3 gives the full variable domain: DGGITQSPKYLFRKEGQNVTLSCEQNLNHDAMYWYRQDPGQGLRLIYYSQIVNDFQKGDIAEGYSVSREKKESFPLTVTSAQKNPTAFYLCASSGSAGGMNEQFFGPGTRLTVL.

The rearrangement uses TRBV7-4 and TRBJ1-5; 7 bases map to TRBD1. V lost 2 bases and J lost 2; bases outside the gene matches: 12. There are 18 residues in the CDR3. CDR1 is SGHVT, CDR2 SQSDAQ, per germline. Written as DNA, the CDR3 is TGTGCCAGCAGCTTACCATTCAGGGGGGAGGAGGGCAATCAGCCCCAGCATTTT. Translated, it gives CASSLPFRGEEGNQPQHF.

The sample holds one count of this clone. The CDR3 here is CASSQDMGQGAQPQHF. The CDR3 DNA follows: TGCGCCAGCAGCCAAGATATGGGGCAGGGGGCTCAGCCCCAGCATTTT. The V call is TRBV4-1, the J call TRBJ1-5; 8 nucleotides align to TRBD1. V was pared by 0 bases and J by 6 bases, with 7 bases of the junction left unmatched. CDR1 and CDR2 from the germline V gene are MGHRA and YSYEKL. The CDR3 contains 16 residues.

V is TRBV19 and J is TRBJ2-1; D gene ambiguous. The CDR3 is 13 amino acids. Trimming stripped 5 bases from V and 5 bases from J, with 10 bases between. The germline gives CDR1 LNHDA, CDR2 SQIVND (reference sequence). The CDR3, as DNA: TGTGCCAGTAGTGCACAGCCGCACAATGAGCAGTTCTTC. Translating gives CASSAQPHNEQFF.

The chain employs TRBV7-9 and TRBJ2-7, with 7 nucleotides matching TRBD1. V lost 8 bases, J lost 4 bases, and 5 bases stayed unmatched. The length of the CDR3 is 12 residues. CDR1 and CDR2 from the germline V gene are SEHNR and FQNEAQ (reference sequence). The CDR3 sequence: CASGTEAYEQYF. CDR3 DNA: TGTGCCAGCGGGACAGAGGCGTACGAGCAGTACTTC.

CDR3 sequence (DNA): TGTGCCAGCAGGACGGGAGGTGTACCCTACAATGAGCAGTTCTTC. This encodes CASRTGGVPYNEQFF. The chain couples TRBV7-2 to TRBJ2-1; 7 nucleotides agree with TRBD2. J lost 2 bases, V lost 6 bases, and 7 bases had no gene match. Germline CDR1 reads SGHTA; CDR2 reads FQGNSA. The CDR3 totals 15 residues. The full variable domain, its missing parts supplied by reference TRBV7-2 and TRBJ2-1, is GAGVSQSPSNKVTEKGKDVELRCDPISGHTALYWYRQSLGQGLEFLIYFQGNSAPDKSGLPSDRFSAERTGGSVSTLTIQRTQQEDSAVYLCASRTGGVPYNEQFFGPGTRLTVL.

This chain connects TRBV2 to TRBJ2-5; weak D call: TRBD2 (6 bases). Germline V lookup: CDR1 SNHLY, CDR2 FYNNEI. CDR3 size: 15 residues. V dropped 5 bases and J dropped 4 bases, with 17 bases sitting between them. The DNA of the CDR3 is TGTGCCAGCAGTAAGGAGCGGGTAACAACAGAGACCCAGTACTTC. Protein: CASSKERVTTETQYF.

The chain couples TRBV7-3 to TRBJ2-3; 7 nucleotides line up with TRBD2. Germline CDR1 is SGHTA and CDR2 is FQGTGA. The CDR3 is made up of 13 amino acids. V trimming: 5 bases; J trimming: 4 bases; junction bases outside the gene matches: 3. CDR3 region: CASSPRGADTQYF. The CDR3 region has the DNA TGTGCCAGCAGCCCCCGGGGGGCAGATACGCAGTATTTT.

This clone was detected a few times. The rearrangement uses TRBV4-1 and TRBJ1-2; possible D gene TRBD1, 6 bases. The V gene lost 1 base and the J gene lost 7 bases, with 19 bases spanning the gap. The germline V gene has CDR1 MGHRA and CDR2 YSYEKL. CDR3 length equals 16 residues. The CDR3 DNA reads TGCGCCAGCAGCCAAGGGAGAGTCCGGGGGCGCGGTGGCTACACCTTC. Translation: CASSQGRVRGRGGYTF.

There are a few counts of this clone. V is TRBV7-2 and J is TRBJ1-1; 7 bases map to TRBD1. The V segment lost 5 bases and the J segment 3 bases; nucleotides outside the gene matches: 9. The germline CDR1 and CDR2 sequences are SGHTA and FQGNSA. The CDR3 totals 15 residues. CDR3 sequence (DNA): TGTGCCAGCAGCAACCAGGGGGTTGAGCACACTGAAGCTTTCTTT. The encoded protein is CASSNQGVEHTEAFF.

The rearrangement uses TRBV12-3 or TRBV12-4 and TRBJ1-1, with 10 nucleotides matching TRBD1. The CDR3 extends over 12 amino acids. V shed 5 bases and J 6 bases; nucleotides not matched to a gene: 0. CDR3 in DNA: TGTGCCAGCAGTGGACAGGGGGCTGAAGCTTTCTTT. Translating gives CASSGQGAEAFF.

V and J are TRBV28 and TRBJ1-2; D is unclear. The CDR3 is made up of 12 amino acids. Germline CDR1 MDHEN, CDR2 SYDVKM. Deletions cut 5 bases from V and 0 bases from J, with 4 bases between. This chain's CDR3 is CASSPANYGYTF. CDR3 nucleotides: TGTGCCAGCAGTCCCGCTAACTATGGCTACACCTTC.